This T cell receptor (beta chain) was recovered during a study of T cell changes during pregnancy in multiple sclerosis. TCRdb's table, derived via immunoSEQ multiplex PCR, lists solely in-frame clones and lacks some. The top ten hold less than 0.65% of the sample, which has about 51,000 clones, roughly 94% seen once. Germline CDR1 is SGHRS and CDR2 is YFSETQ. Trimming stripped 0 bases from V and 1 base from J, with 10 bases between. The CDR3 length is 15 residues. The source was CD4+ T cells from peripheral blood mononuclear cells, collected in the second trimester of pregnancy. The receptor comes from a female donor with multiple sclerosis, enrolled in a pregnancy study. The rearrangement uses TRBV5-1 and TRBJ1-1; D remains ambiguous. The CDR3 reads CASSLELVANTEAFF. The CDR3, as DNA: TGCGCCAGCAGCTTGGAGTTGGTGGCGAACACTGAAGCTTTCTTT.